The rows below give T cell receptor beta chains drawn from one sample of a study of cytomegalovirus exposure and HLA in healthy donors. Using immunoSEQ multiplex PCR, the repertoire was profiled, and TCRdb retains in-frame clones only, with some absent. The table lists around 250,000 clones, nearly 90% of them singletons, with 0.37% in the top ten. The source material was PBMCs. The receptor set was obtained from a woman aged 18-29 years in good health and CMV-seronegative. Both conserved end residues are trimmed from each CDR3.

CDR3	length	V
ASKGGRHTDTQY	12	TRBV6-6
ATSREDRGYQETQY	14	TRBV15
ASSLVSGGAVRTDTQY	16	TRBV5-1
ASSLDRGHVYGKLF	14	TRBV28
ASSPGTVNQPQH	12	TRBV28
ASSSGLAGNEQF	12	TRBV11-3
ASSVRGSGNTIY	12	TRBV28
ASSLIGRYGTNEKLF	15	TRBV7-9
ASSSRAGVSPLH	12	TRBV28
ASSLELIPEAF	11	TRBV7-9
ASSPDRYNSPLH	12	TRBV9
ASSQWTTNTGELF	13	TRBV4-3
ASSTGTGNTIY	11	TRBV6-5
ASSQVPLGSGSYEQY	15	TRBV4-3
ASSSATASYEQY	12	TRBV7-2
ASSPETGLNTEAF	13	TRBV27
ASSRTGLTEAF	11	TRBV5-4
ASGSPNRNSQF	11	TRBV12-5
ASSQNREGSPLH	12	TRBV14
ASSDWSMGARGYT	13	TRBV6-1
ASSEIGRDRGFSGANVLT	18	TRBV6-1
ASSPNSGLPEAF	12	TRBV5-1
ASSGGTGLQETQY	13	TRBV2
ASRQGTGHNNEQF	13	TRBV27